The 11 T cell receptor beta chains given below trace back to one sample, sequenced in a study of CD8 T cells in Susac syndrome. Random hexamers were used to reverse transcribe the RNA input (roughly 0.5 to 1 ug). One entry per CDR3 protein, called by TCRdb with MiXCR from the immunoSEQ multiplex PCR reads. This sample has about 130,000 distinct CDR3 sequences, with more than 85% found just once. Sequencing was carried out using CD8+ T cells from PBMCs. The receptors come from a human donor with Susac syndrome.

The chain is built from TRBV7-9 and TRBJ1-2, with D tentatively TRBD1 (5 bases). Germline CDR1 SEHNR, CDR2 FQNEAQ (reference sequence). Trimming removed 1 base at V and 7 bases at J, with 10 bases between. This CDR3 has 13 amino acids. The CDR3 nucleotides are TGTGCCAGCAGCTTAGGCCAGGGTGGTGGCTACACCTTC. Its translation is CASSLGQGGGYTF.

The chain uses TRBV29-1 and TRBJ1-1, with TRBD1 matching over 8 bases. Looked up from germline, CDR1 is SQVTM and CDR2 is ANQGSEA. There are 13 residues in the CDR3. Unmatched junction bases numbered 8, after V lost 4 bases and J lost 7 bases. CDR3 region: CSVAGQGADEAFF. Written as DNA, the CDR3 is TGCAGCGTTGCAGGGCAGGGGGCGGATGAAGCTTTCTTT.

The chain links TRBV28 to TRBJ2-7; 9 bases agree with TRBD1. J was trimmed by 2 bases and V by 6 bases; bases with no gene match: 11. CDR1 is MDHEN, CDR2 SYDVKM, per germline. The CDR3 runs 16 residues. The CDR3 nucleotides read TGTGCCAGCAGCCCCGCAGGGACAGGGTTCCCCTACGAGCAGTACTTC. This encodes CASSPAGTGFPYEQYF.

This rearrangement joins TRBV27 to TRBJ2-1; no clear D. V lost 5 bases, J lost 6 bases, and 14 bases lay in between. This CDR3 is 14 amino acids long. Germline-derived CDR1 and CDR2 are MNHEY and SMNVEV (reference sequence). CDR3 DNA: TGTGCCAGCAGTCCGGTGGCGTCGGGCAATGAGCAGTTCTTC. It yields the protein CASSPVASGNEQFF.

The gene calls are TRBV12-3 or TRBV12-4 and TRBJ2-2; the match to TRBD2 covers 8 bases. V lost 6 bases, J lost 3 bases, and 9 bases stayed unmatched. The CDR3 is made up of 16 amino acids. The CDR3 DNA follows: TGTGCCAGCAGCCCTGATGGCGGGAGGTACACCGGGGAGCTGTTTTTT. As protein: CASSPDGGRYTGELFF.

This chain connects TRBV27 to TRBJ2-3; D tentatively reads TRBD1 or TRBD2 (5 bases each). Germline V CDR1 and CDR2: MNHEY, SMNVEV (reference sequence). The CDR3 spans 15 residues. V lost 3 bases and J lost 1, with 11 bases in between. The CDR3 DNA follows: TGTGCCAGCAGTTTGAGGGGACGGGGCACAGATACGCAGTATTTT. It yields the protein CASSLRGRGTDTQYF.

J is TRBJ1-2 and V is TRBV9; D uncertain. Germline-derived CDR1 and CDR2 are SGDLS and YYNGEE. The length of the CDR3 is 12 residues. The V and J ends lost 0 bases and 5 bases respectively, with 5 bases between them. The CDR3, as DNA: TGTGCCAGCAGCGTAGCTGGGTATGGCTACACCTTC. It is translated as CASSVAGYGYTF. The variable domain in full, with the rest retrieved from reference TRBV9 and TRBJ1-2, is DSGVTQTPKHLITATGQRVTLRCSPRSGDLSVYWYQQSLDQGLQFLIQYYNGEERAKGNILERFSAQQFPDLHSELNLSSLELGDSALYFCASSVAGYGYTFGSGTRLTVV.

CDR3: CASSLTNIYTEAFF. The CDR3 DNA reads TGTGCCAGCAGTCTCACCAACATTTACACTGAAGCTTTCTTT. V usage is TRBV28 and J usage is TRBJ1-1; D call uncertain. CDR1 is MDHEN and CDR2 is SYDVKM in the germline V gene. CDR3 length: 14 residues. Trimming took off 5 bases at V and 3 bases at J, with 13 bases between the two ends.

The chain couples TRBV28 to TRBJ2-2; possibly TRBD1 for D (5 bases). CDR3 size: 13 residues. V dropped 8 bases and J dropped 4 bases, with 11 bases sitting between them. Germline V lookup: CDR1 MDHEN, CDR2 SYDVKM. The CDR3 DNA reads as TGTGCCAGCTGGAAGGGGCTCACCGGGGAGCTGTTTTTT. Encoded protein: CASWKGLTGELFF.

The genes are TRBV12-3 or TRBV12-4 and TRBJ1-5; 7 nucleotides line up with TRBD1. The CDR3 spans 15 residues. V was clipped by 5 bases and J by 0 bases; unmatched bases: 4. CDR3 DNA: TGTGCCAGCAGTCGGACAGGCGATAGCAATCAGCCCCAGCATTTT. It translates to CASSRTGDSNQPQHF.

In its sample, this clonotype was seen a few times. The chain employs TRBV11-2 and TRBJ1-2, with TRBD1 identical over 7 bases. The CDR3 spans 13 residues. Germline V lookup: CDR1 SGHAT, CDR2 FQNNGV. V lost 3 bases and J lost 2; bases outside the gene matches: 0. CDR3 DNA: TGTGCCAGCAGCTTGGGACAGAACTATGGCTACACCTTC. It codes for CASSLGQNYGYTF.